One sample yielded the 29 T cell receptor beta chains listed below, sequenced in a study of OX40 agonist ivuxolimab in advanced cancers. The table came from immunoSEQ multiplex PCR; TCRdb's copy has only in-frame clones and leaves some out. The sample has under 50,000 clones; around 85% are singletons. This specimen was CD4+ or CD8+ T cells sorted from blood, taken in a trial of the OX40 agonist ivuxolimab. These receptors originate from an adult with an advanced solid tumor such as melanoma, head and neck, liver or kidney cancer.

The gene calls are TRBV5-4 and TRBJ2-7; 9 bases line up with TRBD2. V was pared by 0 bases and J by 2 bases, with 3 bases of the junction left unmatched. The CDR3 has 15 residues. CDR1 SGHNT and CDR2 YYREEE come from the germline V gene (reference sequence). Written as DNA, the CDR3 is TGTGCCAGCAGCTTGGAGCGGGGGGTCGCCTACGAGCAGTACTTC. Translation gives CASSLERGVAYEQYF.

This clone was recorded once. The V gene is TRBV7-2, the J gene TRBJ2-1; 9 nucleotides match TRBD1. With V trimmed by 2 bases and J by 10 bases, 9 bases remained unmatched. The germline V gene has CDR1 SGHTA and CDR2 FQGNSA. The CDR3 is 15 amino acids. The CDR3 DNA is TGTGCCAGCAGCTTATTGGGGACAGGGTCCAGCGAGCAGTTCTTC. As protein: CASSLLGTGSSEQFF. Together with reference TRBV7-2 and TRBJ2-1, the CDR3 gives the full variable domain: GAGVSQSPSNKVTEKGKDVELRCDPISGHTALYWYRQSLGQGLEFLIYFQGNSAPDKSGLPSDRFSAERTGGSVSTLTIQRTQQEDSAVYLCASSLLGTGSSEQFFGPGTRLTVL.

V is TRBV7-9 and J is TRBJ2-7; possible D gene TRBD1, 5 bases. This CDR3 is 13 amino acids long. Germline V gene data show CDR1 as SEHNR and CDR2 as FQNEAQ (reference sequence). Trimming cost V 1 base and J 3 bases, with 7 bases left between them. Here the CDR3 DNA reads TGTGCCAGCAGCTTAGACAGGAACTACGAGCAGTACTTC. It is translated as CASSLDRNYEQYF. Filled out from reference TRBV7-9 and TRBJ2-7, the complete variable domain reads DTGVSQNPRHKITKRGQNVTFRCDPISEHNRLYWYRQTLGQGPEFLTYFQNEAQLEKSRLLSDRFSAERPKGSFSTLEIQRTEQGDSAMYLCASSLDRNYEQYFGPGTRLTVT.

This clone was seen once. The chain recombines TRBV6-5 with TRBJ1-2, with 9 bases aligning to TRBD1. The germline CDR1 and CDR2 sequences are MNHEY and SVGAGI. V trimming: 6 bases; J trimming: 4 bases; junction bases outside the gene matches: 3. The CDR3 runs to 13 residues. DNA of the CDR3: TGTGCCAGCAGCCGACAGGGGGTCTATGGCTACACCTTC. Encoded protein: CASSRQGVYGYTF.

The CDR3 DNA reads TGTGCCACCGGGACAGGGGGGAACACTGAAGCTTTCTTT. Amino acids: CATGTGGNTEAFF. The rearrangement uses TRBV10-3 and TRBJ1-1, with 11 positions matching TRBD1. CDR1 is ENHRY, CDR2 SYGVKD, per germline. This CDR3 region has 13 residues. Trimming cost V 10 bases and J 1 base; bases outside gene matches: 2.

The genes are TRBV25-1 and TRBJ2-2; no firm D call. Trimming cost V 1 base and J 1 base, with 1 base left between them. This CDR3 has 13 amino acids. Per the germline V gene, CDR1 is MGHDK and CDR2 is SYGVNS. The CDR3 DNA reads as TGTGCCAGCAGTGAATGGAACACCGGGGAGCTGTTTTTT. It translates to CASSEWNTGELFF.

This chain uses TRBV5-8 with TRBJ2-1; 11 bases fit TRBD2. With 6 bases clipped from V and 2 bases from J, the junction kept 4 bases outside the gene matches. Germline V lookup: CDR1 SGHTS, CDR2 YDEGEE. There are 15 residues in the CDR3. The CDR3 sequence: CASTTSGSPYNEQFF. The CDR3 nucleotides read TGTGCCAGCACTACTAGCGGGAGTCCCTACAATGAGCAGTTCTTC.

V and J are TRBV7-9 and TRBJ2-3; 7 positions agree with TRBD1. The CDR3 covers 15 residues. Germline lookup yields CDR1 SEHNR and CDR2 FQNEAQ (reference sequence). J lost 4 bases, V lost 0 bases, and 4 bases had no gene match. In DNA, the CDR3 is TGTGCCAGCAGCTTAGCCATTGACAGGGCAGATACGCAGTATTTT. Its translation is CASSLAIDRADTQYF. Full variable domain (rest looked up from reference TRBV7-9 and TRBJ2-3): DTGVSQNPRHKITKRGQNVTFRCDPISEHNRLYWYRQTLGQGPEFLTYFQNEAQLEKSRLLSDRFSAERPKGSFSTLEIQRTEQGDSAMYLCASSLAIDRADTQYFGPGTRLTVL.

The rearrangement links TRBV5-1 to TRBJ2-1; D is uncertain. The germline gives CDR1 SGHRS, CDR2 YFSETQ. The CDR3 runs 14 residues. V lost 1 base and J lost 1, with 6 bases in between. The CDR3 DNA follows: TGCGCCAGCAGCTTGTCAGTGTCCTACAATGAGCAGTTCTTC. Its protein product is CASSLSVSYNEQFF.

The chain combines TRBV21-1 with TRBJ2-7; TRBD2 is the table's D call and was not checked against the DNA. TRBV21-1 is listed as a pseudogene. CDR3 length equals 13 residues. CDR3 sequence reads: CASDGGSSYEQYF. The CDR3 coding sequence is TGTGCCAGCGATGGGGGGAGCTCCTACGAGCAGTACTTC.

The chain couples TRBV14 to TRBJ2-7; 7 bases match TRBD1. Germline-derived CDR1 and CDR2 are SGHDN and FVKESK. The CDR3 spans 14 residues. The V and J ends lost 4 bases and 11 bases, in that order; junction bases with no gene match: 14. The CDR3 sequence is CASSPTLSRQGKYF. For the CDR3, the DNA is TGTGCCAGCAGCCCTACCCTTTCGAGACAGGGCAAGTACTTC.

The rearrangement joins TRBV7-2 to TRBJ1-6, with unresolved D. CDR1 SGHTA and CDR2 FQGNSA come from the germline V gene. This CDR3 region has 14 residues. V dropped 6 bases and J dropped 3 bases, with 9 bases sitting between them. Written as DNA, the CDR3 is TGTGCCAGCAGGGAAGTTGACTATAATTCACCCCTCCACTTT. Translating it yields CASREVDYNSPLHF. The complete variable domain, with remaining parts taken from reference TRBV7-2 and TRBJ1-6, reads GAGVSQSPSNKVTEKGKDVELRCDPISGHTALYWYRQSLGQGLEFLIYFQGNSAPDKSGLPSDRFSAERTGGSVSTLTIQRTQQEDSAVYLCASREVDYNSPLHFGNGTRLTVT.

The J gene is TRBJ2-7, the V gene TRBV27; D unclear. CDR1 MNHEY and CDR2 SMNVEV come from the germline V gene (reference sequence). V gave up 2 bases and J gave up 0 bases, with 8 bases separating them. This CDR3 contains 14 residues. The CDR3 region is CASSLTVISYEQYF. The CDR3 DNA sequence: TGTGCCAGCAGTTTAACGGTTATCTCCTACGAGCAGTACTTC.

J is TRBJ1-3 and V is TRBV9; tentatively, D is TRBD1 (5 bases). Per germline, CDR1 SGDLS and CDR2 YYNGEE. The V and J ends lost 2 bases and 2 bases respectively, with 8 bases between them. The CDR3 spans 14 residues. The CDR3 coding sequence is TGTGCCAGCAGCGTCGGGGGGACTGGAAACACCATATATTTT. Translating gives CASSVGGTGNTIYF.

This clone appeared once. The genes are TRBV9 and TRBJ1-1; 7 bases fit TRBD1. J was trimmed by 8 bases and V by 2 bases; bases with no gene match: 18. This CDR3 has 17 residues. Germline CDR1 and CDR2: SGDLS and YYNGEE. This chain's CDR3 is CASSVLSSTGPRGEAFF. In DNA, the CDR3 is TGTGCCAGCAGCGTCCTCTCCTCGACAGGGCCGAGAGGAGAAGCTTTCTTT.

J is TRBJ2-7 and V is TRBV30; D possibly corresponds to TRBD1 (6 bases). Germline-derived CDR1 and CDR2 are GTSNPN and SVGIG (reference sequence). The V and J ends lost 7 bases and 2 bases respectively, with 12 bases between them. The CDR3 length is 12 residues. The CDR3 here is CASWTVTYEQYF. CDR3 coding DNA: TGTGCCTCTTGGACAGTGACCTACGAGCAGTACTTC.

This clone appeared once. The rearrangement joins TRBV29-1 to TRBJ1-2, with D perhaps matching TRBD1 (6 bases). V was pared by 4 bases and J by 6 bases, with 12 bases between. Germline V lookup: CDR1 SQVTM, CDR2 ANQGSEA. The CDR3 spans 12 residues. The CDR3 DNA sequence: TGCAGCGTTGTTGCAGGGGAGGATGGCTACACCTTC. It specifies CSVVAGEDGYTF.

V is TRBV11-2 and J is TRBJ2-5; unclear D gene. The CDR3 sequence is 10 residues long. The germline CDR1 and CDR2 sequences are SGHAT and FQNNGV. Trimming left V 1 base short and J 8 bases short, with 2 bases between. The chain's CDR3 is CASSLVTQYF. The CDR3 DNA sequence: TGTGCCAGCAGCTTAGTTACCCAGTACTTC.

The CDR3 loop is CASIKGGVSYGYTF. As DNA, the CDR3 is TGTGCCAGCATCAAAGGTGGGGTGAGCTATGGCTACACCTTC. This chain joins TRBV28 and TRBJ1-2; D is ambiguous. Germline V gives CDR1 MDHEN, CDR2 SYDVKM. CDR3 size: 14 residues. V dropped 7 bases and J dropped 4 bases, with 16 bases sitting between them.

The chain is built from TRBV4-1 and TRBJ2-7, with D perhaps matching TRBD2 (5 bases). CDR1 is MGHRA and CDR2 is YSYEKL in the germline V gene. V shed 1 base and J shed 3 bases, with 7 bases lying between them. The CDR3 contains 13 residues. The CDR3 nucleotides read TGCGCCAGCAGCCAAGCTAGCAGCTACGAGCAGTACTTC. It is translated as CASSQASSYEQYF.

The CDR3 DNA follows: TGCGCCAGCAGCCAAGGCTGGAGTGAAAAACTGTTTTTT. It codes for CASSQGWSEKLFF. The chain is built from TRBV4-3 and TRBJ1-4; D unresolved. Germline lookup yields CDR1 LGHNA and CDR2 YSLEER. The CDR3 is 13 amino acids. The V gene lost 1 base and the J gene lost 7 bases, with 7 bases spanning the gap.

This clone was seen a handful of times. Distinct nucleotide sequences in the sample also encode this CDR3. J is TRBJ1-2 and V is TRBV5-6; 8 bases map to TRBD1. Losses at the gene ends were 4 bases for V and 2 bases for J; bases not matched to a gene: 10. Germline CDR1 and CDR2: SGHDT and YYEEEE. This CDR3 is built from 16 residues. The CDR3 DNA reads as TGTGCCAGCAGCCTAGACGGACAGGGAGCCAACTATGGCTACACCTTC. It codes for CASSLDGQGANYGYTF.

V is TRBV19 and J is TRBJ1-5; 9 bases agree with TRBD1. Germline-derived CDR1 and CDR2 are LNHDA and SQIVND (reference sequence). J lost 6 bases, V lost 6 bases, and 6 bases had no gene match. The CDR3 has 14 amino acids. CDR3 sequence reads: CASRKQGAGQPQHF. Here the CDR3 DNA reads TGTGCCAGTAGAAAACAGGGGGCCGGTCAGCCCCAGCATTTT.

Written as DNA, the CDR3 is TGTGCCAGAAGCGAGGACAGGGTGAGCAATCAGCCCCAGCATTTT. It codes for CARSEDRVSNQPQHF. The chain couples TRBV5-3 to TRBJ1-5, with 8 bases fitting TRBD1. TRBV5-3 is an ORF, and what it does is uncertain. V shed 4 bases, J shed 1 base, and the junction held 4 bases outside the gene matches. This CDR3 is built from 15 residues.

V gene TRBV29-1 combines with J gene TRBJ2-1; D remains unclear. Germline V gene data show CDR1 as SQVTM and CDR2 as ANQGSEA. The CDR3 extends over 13 amino acids. Trimming shortened V by 6 bases and J by 1 base, and 10 bases separated the two germline ends. DNA of the CDR3: TGCAGCGTCCCGGACGGTTCCTACAATGAGCAGTTCTTC. Its protein is CSVPDGSYNEQFF.

V usage is TRBV2 and J usage is TRBJ2-3, with D perhaps TRBD2 (5 bases). V was pared by 2 bases and J by 6 bases, with 12 bases between. CDR3 length: 14 amino acids. CDR1 and CDR2 (germline): SNHLY, FYNNEI. The CDR3 DNA reads as TGTGCCAGCAGTGAATTTCTCCGCGGGGATACGCAGTATTTT. It encodes CASSEFLRGDTQYF.

The rearrangement uses TRBV13 and TRBJ2-1, with TRBD2 matching over 13 bases. The junction had 12 bases not matched to a gene; V was cut back by 0 bases and J by 4 bases. Germline assignment: CDR1 PRHDT and CDR2 FYEKMQ (reference sequence). This CDR3 contains 20 residues. The CDR3 loop is CASSLGASTSGRTYYNEQFF. The DNA of the CDR3 is TGTGCCAGCAGCTTAGGCGCCTCGACTAGCGGGAGGACTTATTACAATGAGCAGTTCTTC.

The gene calls are TRBV5-5 and TRBJ2-3; 7 bases match TRBD1. The CDR3 runs to 16 residues. Germline assignment: CDR1 SGHKS and CDR2 YYEKEE (reference sequence). Trimming cost V 2 bases and J 7 bases; bases outside gene matches: 13. The CDR3 sequence: CASSLPGQNLPYTQYF. DNA for the CDR3: TGTGCCAGCAGCTTACCGGGACAGAACCTACCTTATACGCAGTATTTT.

This clone was seen a few times. CDR3 DNA sequence: TGTGCCATCAGTGACAGGGTGGGTCATTCACCCCTCCACTTT. Translation gives CAISDRVGHSPLHF. The chain joins TRBV10-3 to TRBJ1-6, with D possibly TRBD1 on 5 matching bases. Trimming shortened V by 3 bases and J by 8 bases, and 11 bases separated the two germline ends. The CDR3 has 14 residues. In germline, CDR1 is ENHRY, CDR2 SYGVKD.